These T cell receptor beta chains were read from a single sample in a study of cytomegalovirus exposure and HLA in healthy donors. Generated by immunoSEQ multiplex PCR, the TCRdb table keeps only in-frame clones and is missing some. Of over 150,000 clones listed, 70% to 90% were seen once; the top ten hold 2% to 3%. The sequenced sample was PBMCs. All receptors derive from a man aged 25-45 years in good health and CMV-seropositive. Both conserved end residues are part of each CDR3. D genes are given only for firm matches. Clone size appears in some rows only: once, few, many, or a class for an expanded clone.

d_call cdr3_length clone_size j_call v_call cdr3_nt cdr3_aa
TRBD2 16 NA TRBJ2-2 TRBV4-2 TGTGCCAGCACCCCGTCTGGGACTAGCGCTACCGGGGAGCTGTTTTTT CASTPSGTSATGELFF
NA 15 NA TRBJ1-5 TRBV19 TGTGCCAGTAGTATCGCACAGGGCAACAATCAGCCCCAGCATTTT CASSIAQGNNQPQHF
NA 14 NA TRBJ2-4 TRBV10-1 TGCGCCAGCAGTGAGAACGGGGGACCCGAATGGGAGTACTTC CASSENGGPEWEYF
TRBD2 14 NA TRBJ2-1 TRBV5-4 TGTGCCAGCAGCTGGGGACTAGGTCTGGGTGAGCAGTTCTTC CASSWGLGLGEQFF
TRBD2 16 NA TRBJ2-1 TRBV7-9 TGTGCCAGCAGCTCCCTAGCGGAGAGCTCCTACAATGAGCAGTTCTTC CASSSLAESSYNEQFF
NA 15 NA TRBJ1-2 TRBV10-3 TGTGCCATCAGTGAGTGGGGGGAGACGAACTATGGCTACACCTTC CAISEWGETNYGYTF
TRBD1 15 NA TRBJ1-1 TRBV5-1 TGCGCCAGCAGCTTTCTTGGACAGGGGAACACTGAAGCTTTCTTT CASSFLGQGNTEAFF
TRBD1 14 NA TRBJ2-5 TRBV7-2 TGTGCCAGCAGCTTTAGAGACAGGGGCGAGACCCAGTACTTC CASSFRDRGETQYF
TRBD2 18 NA TRBJ2-1 TRBV11-2 TGTGCCAGCAGCCCTGGACTAGCGGTCTCCCCTTGGAAGCGTGAGCAGTTCTTC CASSPGLAVSPWKREQFF
TRBD1 15 NA TRBJ1-3 TRBV28 TGTGCCAGCCTCCACCCGACAGGGGATGGAAACACCATATATTTT CASLHPTGDGNTIYF
TRBD2 15 NA TRBJ2-1 TRBV27 TGTGCCAGCAGTTTAACTAGCGGGGGGCACAATGAGCAGTTCTTC CASSLTSGGHNEQFF
TRBD1 15 NA TRBJ1-4 TRBV5-1 TGCGCCAGCAGCTTGGCGGACAGGGGGCGCGAAAAACTGTTTTTT CASSLADRGREKLFF
TRBD2 16 NA TRBJ2-1 TRBV5-4 TGTGCCAGCAGCTTGGGAGGTAGCGGGAGGGCCAATGAGCAGTTCTTC CASSLGGSGRANEQFF
NA 15 NA TRBJ1-2 TRBV7-2 TGTGCCAGCAGCTTAGCGCAGGATACAGGCGACGGCTACACCTTC CASSLAQDTGDGYTF
TRBD1 16 few TRBJ2-1 TRBV5-1 TGCGCCAGCAGCTTGGCCGGGACAGGGGGTTACAATGAGCAGTTCTTC CASSLAGTGGYNEQFF
NA 14 NA TRBJ1-1 TRBV6-1 TGTGCCAGCAGTGAACCAGGGAGGGGAACTGAAGCTTTCTTT CASSEPGRGTEAFF
TRBD2 13 NA TRBJ2-1 TRBV19 TGTGCCAGTAGAGCGGGAGTGATCAATGAGCAGTTCTTC CASRAGVINEQFF
TRBD2 15 NA TRBJ2-2 TRBV2 TGTGCCAGCAGTAGGTCGGGAGGGCCTACCGGGGAGCTGTTTTTT CASSRSGGPTGELFF
TRBD1 14 NA TRBJ1-6 TRBV7-9 TGTGCCAGCAGCTTTGCAGGGGGGAATTCACCCCTCCACTTT CASSFAGGNSPLHF
TRBD1 13 NA TRBJ1-2 TRBV29-1 TGCAGCGTTGGGGGACAGGGGGCCTATGGCTACACCTTC CSVGGQGAYGYTF
TRBD2 14 NA TRBJ2-2 TRBV4-2 TGTGCCAGCAGCTGGAGCGGGACTGCCGGGGAGCTGTTTTTT CASSWSGTAGELFF
TRBD1 14 NA TRBJ2-5 TRBV5-1 TGCGCCAGCAGCTCTACAGGGGGCGCGGAGACCCAGTACTTC CASSSTGGAETQYF
NA 11 NA TRBJ2-7 TRBV20-1 TGCAGTGCGCGGGGCTCCTACGAGCAGTACTTC CSARGSYEQYF
NA 14 NA TRBJ1-3 TRBV23-1 TGCGCCAGCAGTCTGATGGGGGCTAGAAACACCATATATTTT CASSLMGARNTIYF
NA 13 NA TRBJ1-4 TRBV6-6 TGTGCCAGCAGTTACCGACGGGGTGAAAAACTGTTTTTT CASSYRRGEKLFF
NA 17 NA TRBJ2-1 TRBV27 TGTGCCAGCAGTCGGGACATCCAATATGAGTCCTACAATGAGCAGTTCTTC CASSRDIQYESYNEQFF